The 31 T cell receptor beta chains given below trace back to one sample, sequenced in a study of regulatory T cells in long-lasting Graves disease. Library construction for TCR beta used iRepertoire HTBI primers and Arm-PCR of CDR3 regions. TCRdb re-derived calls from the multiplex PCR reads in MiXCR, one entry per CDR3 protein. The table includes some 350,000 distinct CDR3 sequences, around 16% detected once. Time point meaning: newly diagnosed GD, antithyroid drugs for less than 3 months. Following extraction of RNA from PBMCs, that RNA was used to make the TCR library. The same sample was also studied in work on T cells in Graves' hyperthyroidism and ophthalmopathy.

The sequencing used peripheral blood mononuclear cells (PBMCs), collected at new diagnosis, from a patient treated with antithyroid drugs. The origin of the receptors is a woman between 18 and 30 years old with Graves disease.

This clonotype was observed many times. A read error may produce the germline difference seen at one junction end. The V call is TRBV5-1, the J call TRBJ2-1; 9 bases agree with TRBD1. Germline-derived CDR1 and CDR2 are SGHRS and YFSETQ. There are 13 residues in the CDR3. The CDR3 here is CTSRGQGYNEQFF. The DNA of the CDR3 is TGCACCAGCAGGGGACAGGGATACAATGAGCAGTTCTTC.

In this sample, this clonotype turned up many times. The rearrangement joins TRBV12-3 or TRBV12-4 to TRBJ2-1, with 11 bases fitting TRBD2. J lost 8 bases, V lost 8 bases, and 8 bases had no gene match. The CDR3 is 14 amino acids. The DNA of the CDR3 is TGTGCCAGCTGCGATAGCGGGGGGGCCGATGAGCAGTTCTTC. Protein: CASCDSGGADEQFF.

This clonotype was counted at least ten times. CDR3 nucleotides: TGTGCCAGCTGCCCCCGGACAGGGGGAAAGACCCAGTACTTC. Translating it yields CASCPRTGGKTQYF. The rearrangement joins TRBV11-1 to TRBJ2-5, with TRBD1 matching 10 bases. CDR1 SGHAT and CDR2 FQDESV come from the germline V gene (reference sequence). The V segment lost 8 bases and the J segment 6 bases; nucleotides outside the gene matches: 9. The CDR3 loop spans 14 amino acids.

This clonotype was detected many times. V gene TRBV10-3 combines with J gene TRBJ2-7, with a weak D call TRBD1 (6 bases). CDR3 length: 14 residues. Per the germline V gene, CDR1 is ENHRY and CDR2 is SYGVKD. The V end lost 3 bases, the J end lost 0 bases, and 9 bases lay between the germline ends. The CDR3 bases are TGTGCCATCAGTGATCTACAGGGCTCCTACGAGCAGTACTTC. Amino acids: CAISDLQGSYEQYF.

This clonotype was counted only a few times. The CDR3 here is CATSRTPSGGRAGELFF. The CDR3 DNA reads as TGTGCCACCAGCAGAACTCCTAGCGGGGGACGGGCCGGGGAGCTGTTTTTT. This rearrangement joins TRBV15 to TRBJ2-2; 10 nucleotides match TRBD2. CDR1 LNHNV and CDR2 YYDKDF come from the germline V gene (reference sequence). The CDR3 runs 17 residues. J lost 6 bases, V lost 2 bases, and 9 bases had no gene match.

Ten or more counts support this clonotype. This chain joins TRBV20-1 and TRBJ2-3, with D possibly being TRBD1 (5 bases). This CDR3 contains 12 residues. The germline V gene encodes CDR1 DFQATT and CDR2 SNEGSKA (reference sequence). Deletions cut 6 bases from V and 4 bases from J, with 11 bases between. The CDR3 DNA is TGCAGTGCCGTCAAGGGGCCAGATACGCAGTATTTT. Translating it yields CSAVKGPDTQYF.

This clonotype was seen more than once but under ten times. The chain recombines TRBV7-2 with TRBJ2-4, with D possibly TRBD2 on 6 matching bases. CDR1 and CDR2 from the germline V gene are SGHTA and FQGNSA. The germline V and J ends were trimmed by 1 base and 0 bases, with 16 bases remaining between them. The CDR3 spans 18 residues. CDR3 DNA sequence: TGTGCCAGCAGCTTAGGGCGGGGCGGGGATAGAGCCAAAAACATTCAGTACTTC. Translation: CASSLGRGGDRAKNIQYF. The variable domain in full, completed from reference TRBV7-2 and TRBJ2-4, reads GAGVSQSPSNKVTEKGKDVELRCDPISGHTALYWYRQSLGQGLEFLIYFQGNSAPDKSGLPSDRFSAERTGGSVSTLTIQRTQQEDSAVYLCASSLGRGGDRAKNIQYFGAGTRLSVL.

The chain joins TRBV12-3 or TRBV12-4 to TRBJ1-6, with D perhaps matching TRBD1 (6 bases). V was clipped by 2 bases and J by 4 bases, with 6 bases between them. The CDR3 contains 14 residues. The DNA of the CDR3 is TGTGCCAGCAGTTTAACAGGGTATAATTCACCCCTCCACTTT. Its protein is CASSLTGYNSPLHF.

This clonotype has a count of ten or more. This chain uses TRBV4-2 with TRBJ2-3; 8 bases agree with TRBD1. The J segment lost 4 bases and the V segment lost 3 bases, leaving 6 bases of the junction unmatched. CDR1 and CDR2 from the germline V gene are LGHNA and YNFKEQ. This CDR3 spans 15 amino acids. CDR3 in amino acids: CASSHRQGFADTQYF. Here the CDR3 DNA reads TGTGCCAGCAGCCACAGACAGGGGTTCGCAGATACGCAGTATTTT.

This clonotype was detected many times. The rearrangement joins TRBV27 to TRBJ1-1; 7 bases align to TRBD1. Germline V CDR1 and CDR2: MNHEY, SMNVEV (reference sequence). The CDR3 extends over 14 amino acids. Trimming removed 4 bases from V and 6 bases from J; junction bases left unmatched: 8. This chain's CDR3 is CASSSRDRPSEAFF. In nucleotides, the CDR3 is TGTGCCAGCAGTTCTCGGGACAGACCTTCTGAAGCTTTCTTT.

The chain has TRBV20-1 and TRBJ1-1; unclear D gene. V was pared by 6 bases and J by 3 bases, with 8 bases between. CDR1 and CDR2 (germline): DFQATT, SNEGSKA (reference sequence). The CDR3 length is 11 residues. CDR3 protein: CSASQYTEAFF. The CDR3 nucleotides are TGCAGTGCAAGTCAGTACACTGAAGCTTTCTTT.

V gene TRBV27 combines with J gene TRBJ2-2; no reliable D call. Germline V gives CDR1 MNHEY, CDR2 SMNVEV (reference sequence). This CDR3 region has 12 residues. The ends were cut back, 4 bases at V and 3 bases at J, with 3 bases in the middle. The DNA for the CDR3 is TGTGCCAGCAGTTGGCACACCGGGGAGCTGTTTTTT. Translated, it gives CASSWHTGELFF.

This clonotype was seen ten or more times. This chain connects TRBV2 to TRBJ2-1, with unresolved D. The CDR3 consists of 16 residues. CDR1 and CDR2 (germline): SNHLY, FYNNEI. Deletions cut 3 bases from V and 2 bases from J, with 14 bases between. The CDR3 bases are TGTGCCAGCAGTGACCAGCCCCCGTTAGCCTACAATGAGCAGTTCTTC. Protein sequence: CASSDQPPLAYNEQFF.

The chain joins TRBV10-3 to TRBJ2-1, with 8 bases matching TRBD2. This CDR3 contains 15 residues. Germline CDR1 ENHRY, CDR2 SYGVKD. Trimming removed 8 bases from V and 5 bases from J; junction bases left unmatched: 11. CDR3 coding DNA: TGTGCCATCGGGCCCCCGGGACTAGTCAACAATGAGCAGTTCTTC. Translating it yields CAIGPPGLVNNEQFF.

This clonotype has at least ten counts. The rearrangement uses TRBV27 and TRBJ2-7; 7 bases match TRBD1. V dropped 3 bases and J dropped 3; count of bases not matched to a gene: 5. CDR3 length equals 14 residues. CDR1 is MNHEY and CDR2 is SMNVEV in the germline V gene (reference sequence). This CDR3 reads CASSFGRGFYEQYF. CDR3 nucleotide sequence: TGTGCCAGCAGTTTCGGCAGGGGGTTCTACGAGCAGTACTTC.

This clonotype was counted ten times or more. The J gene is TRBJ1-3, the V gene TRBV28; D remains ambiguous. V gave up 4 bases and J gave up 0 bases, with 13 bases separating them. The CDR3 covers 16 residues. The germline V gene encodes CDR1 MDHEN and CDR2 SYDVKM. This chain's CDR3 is CASSSKDLISGNTIYF. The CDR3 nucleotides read TGTGCCAGCAGTTCCAAAGACCTGATCTCTGGAAACACCATATATTTT.

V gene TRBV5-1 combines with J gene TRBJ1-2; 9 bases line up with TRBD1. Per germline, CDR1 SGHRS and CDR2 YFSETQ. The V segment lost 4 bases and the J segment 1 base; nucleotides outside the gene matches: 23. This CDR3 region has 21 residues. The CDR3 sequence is CASSAPNGTGTEMIGNYGYTF. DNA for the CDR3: TGCGCCAGCAGCGCGCCGAACGGGACAGGGACCGAGATGATCGGTAACTATGGCTACACCTTC.

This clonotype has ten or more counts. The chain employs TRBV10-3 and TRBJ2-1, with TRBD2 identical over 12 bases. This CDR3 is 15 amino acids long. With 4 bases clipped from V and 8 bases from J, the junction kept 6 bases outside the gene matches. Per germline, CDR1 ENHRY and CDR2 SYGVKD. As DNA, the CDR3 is TGTGCCATCAGTGGGGGGACTAGCGGGTTGGATGAGCAGTTCTTC. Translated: CAISGGTSGLDEQFF.

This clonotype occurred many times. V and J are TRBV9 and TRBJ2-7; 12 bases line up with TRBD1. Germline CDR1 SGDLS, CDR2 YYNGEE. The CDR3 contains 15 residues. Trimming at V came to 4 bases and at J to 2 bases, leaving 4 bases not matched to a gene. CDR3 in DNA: TGTGCCAGCAGCCGTGGGACAGGGGGCACCTACGAGCAGTACTTC. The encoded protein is CASSRGTGGTYEQYF.

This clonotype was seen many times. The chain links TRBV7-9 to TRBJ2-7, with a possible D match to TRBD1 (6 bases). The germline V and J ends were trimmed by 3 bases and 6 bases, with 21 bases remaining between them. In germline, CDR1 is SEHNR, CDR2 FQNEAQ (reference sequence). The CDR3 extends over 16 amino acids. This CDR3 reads CASSFLGGSPKAEQYF. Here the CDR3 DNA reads TGTGCCAGCAGCTTTTTAGGGGGTTCCCCTAAAGCCGAGCAGTACTTC.

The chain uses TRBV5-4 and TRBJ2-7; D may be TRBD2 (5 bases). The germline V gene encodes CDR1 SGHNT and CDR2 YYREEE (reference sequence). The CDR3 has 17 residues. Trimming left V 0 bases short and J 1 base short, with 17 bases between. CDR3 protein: CASSLANEGRRSYEQYF. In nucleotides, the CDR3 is TGTGCCAGCAGCTTGGCTAACGAAGGGAGAAGATCCTACGAGCAGTACTTC.

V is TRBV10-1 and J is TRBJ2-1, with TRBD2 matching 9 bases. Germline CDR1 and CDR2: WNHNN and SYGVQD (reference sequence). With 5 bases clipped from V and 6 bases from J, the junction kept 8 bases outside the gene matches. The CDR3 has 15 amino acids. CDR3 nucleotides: TGCGCCAGCAGTCCTAGCGGGATATTGATCAATGAGCAGTTCTTC. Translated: CASSPSGILINEQFF.

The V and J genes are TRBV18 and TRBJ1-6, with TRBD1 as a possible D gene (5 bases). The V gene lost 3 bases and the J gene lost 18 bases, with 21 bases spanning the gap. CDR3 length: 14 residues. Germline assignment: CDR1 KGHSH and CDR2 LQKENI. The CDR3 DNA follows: TGTGCCAGCTCACCGGGGCCGGACCTCAGATCCCCCCACTTT. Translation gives CASSPGPDLRSPHF.

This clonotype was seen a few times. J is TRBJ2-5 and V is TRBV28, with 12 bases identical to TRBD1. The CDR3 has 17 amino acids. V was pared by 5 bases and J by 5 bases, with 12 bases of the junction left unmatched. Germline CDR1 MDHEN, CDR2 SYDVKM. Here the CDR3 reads CASSQGQGAPLLETQYF. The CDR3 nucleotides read TGTGCCAGCAGTCAGGGACAGGGGGCGCCTCTTTTGGAGACCCAGTACTTC.

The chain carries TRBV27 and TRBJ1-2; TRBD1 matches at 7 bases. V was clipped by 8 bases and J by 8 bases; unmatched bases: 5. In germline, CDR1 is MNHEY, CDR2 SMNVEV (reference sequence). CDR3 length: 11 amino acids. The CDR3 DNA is TGTGCCAGCGGCGGGACAGACGGCTACACCTTC. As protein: CASGGTDGYTF.

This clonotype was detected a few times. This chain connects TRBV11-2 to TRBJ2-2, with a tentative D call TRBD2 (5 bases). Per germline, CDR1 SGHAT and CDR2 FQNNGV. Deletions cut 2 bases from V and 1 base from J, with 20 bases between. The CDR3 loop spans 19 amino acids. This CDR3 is CASSLFRRVPVGNTGELFF. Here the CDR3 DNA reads TGTGCCAGCAGCTTATTCAGGCGGGTCCCGGTGGGGAACACCGGGGAGCTGTTTTTT.

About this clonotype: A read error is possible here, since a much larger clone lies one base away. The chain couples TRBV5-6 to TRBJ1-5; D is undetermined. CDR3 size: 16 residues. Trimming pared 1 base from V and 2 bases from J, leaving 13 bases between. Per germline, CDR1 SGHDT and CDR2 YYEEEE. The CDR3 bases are TGTGCCAGCAGCTTGATGTTGTCAATAGGCAATCAGCCCCAGCATTTT. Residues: CASSLMLSIGNQPQHF.

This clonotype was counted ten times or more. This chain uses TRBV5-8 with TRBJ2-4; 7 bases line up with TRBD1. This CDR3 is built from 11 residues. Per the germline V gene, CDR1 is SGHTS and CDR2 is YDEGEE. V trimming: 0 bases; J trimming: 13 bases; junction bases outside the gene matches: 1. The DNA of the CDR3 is TGTGCCAGCAGCTTGGAGACAGGGCAGTACTTC. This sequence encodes CASSLETGQYF.

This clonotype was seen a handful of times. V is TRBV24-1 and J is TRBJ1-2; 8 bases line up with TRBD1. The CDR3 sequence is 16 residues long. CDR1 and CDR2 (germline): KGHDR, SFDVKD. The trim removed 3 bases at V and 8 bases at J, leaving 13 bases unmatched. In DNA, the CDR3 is TGTGCCACCAGTGATCCTAAACAGGGGGGAGTTGGAGGCTACACCTTC. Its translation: CATSDPKQGGVGGYTF.

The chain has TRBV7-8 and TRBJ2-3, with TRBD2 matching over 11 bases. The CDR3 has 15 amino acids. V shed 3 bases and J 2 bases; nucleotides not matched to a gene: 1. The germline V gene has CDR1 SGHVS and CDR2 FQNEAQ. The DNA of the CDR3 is TGTGCCAGCAGCTTGACTAGCGGGATCACAGATACGCAGTATTTT. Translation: CASSLTSGITDTQYF.

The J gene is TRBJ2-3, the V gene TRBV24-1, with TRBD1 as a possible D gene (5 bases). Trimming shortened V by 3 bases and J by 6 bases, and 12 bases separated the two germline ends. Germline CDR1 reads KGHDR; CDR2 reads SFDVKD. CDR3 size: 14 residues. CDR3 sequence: CATSDLGHSDTQYF. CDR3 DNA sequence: TGTGCCACCAGTGATCTCGGACATTCTGATACGCAGTATTTT.